A single sample gave rise to the 4 T cell receptor beta chains below, sequenced in a study of lymphopenia after photon versus proton radiotherapy. Sequencing was performed with immunoSEQ multiplex PCR; in TCRdb, only in-frame clones are kept and a portion is missing. The data show about 22,000 clones, 75% to 90% seen once. Specimen: peripheral blood, collected from a patient treated with proton-based radiotherapy. These receptors all come from an elderly man with esophageal cancer.

The chain is built from TRBV7-2 and TRBJ2-7; the match to TRBD1 covers 9 bases. The V segment lost 0 bases and the J segment 2 bases; nucleotides outside the gene matches: 5. Germline assignment: CDR1 SGHTA and CDR2 FQGNSA. CDR3 size: 16 residues. The DNA of the CDR3 is TGTGCCAGCAGCTTAGCGCCTGGGACAGGGACCTACGAGCAGTACTTC. Amino acids: CASSLAPGTGTYEQYF.

V usage is TRBV10-3 and J usage is TRBJ2-7, with 8 bases fitting TRBD1. J was trimmed by 3 bases and V by 0 bases; bases with no gene match: 4. CDR1 and CDR2 (germline): ENHRY, SYGVKD. The CDR3 has 15 residues. This CDR3 reads CAISESGDRFYEQYF. In DNA, the CDR3 is TGTGCCATCAGTGAGTCCGGGGACAGGTTCTACGAGCAGTACTTC.

V and J are TRBV28 and TRBJ1-5; unclear D gene. Germline assignment: CDR1 MDHEN and CDR2 SYDVKM. V lost 5 bases and J lost 2, with 16 bases in between. The CDR3 has 16 residues. Here the CDR3 reads CASSPSGEGGNQPQHF. In DNA form, the CDR3 reads TGTGCCAGCAGTCCCTCAGGAGAGGGCGGCAATCAGCCCCAGCATTTT.

This clone was seen a single time. This sequence joins TRBV2 and TRBJ2-5; 8 bases are shared with TRBD2. CDR1 and CDR2 (germline): SNHLY, FYNNEI. This CDR3 contains 17 residues. V shed 0 bases, J shed 3 bases, and the junction held 9 bases outside the gene matches. The CDR3 DNA sequence: TGTGCCAGCAGTGAAGCATTAGAACTAGCGGTAGAAGAGACCCAGTACTTC. This translates into CASSEALELAVEETQYF.